Reported below is one T cell receptor (beta chain). The antigen remains unidentified. The entry originates in a study of cytomegalovirus exposure and HLA in healthy donors. This CDR3 comprises 15 residues. Germline values: CDR1 MNHEY, CDR2 SVGAGI. The ends were cut back, 6 bases at V and 2 bases at J, with 14 bases in the middle. The data were produced by immunoSEQ multiplex PCR, yet TCRdb's version contains in-frame clones alone and is incomplete. The data hold approximately 140,000 clones, with 85% to 90% observed a single time. Study-wide points: CMV antigen specificity of a few CMV-associated chains was confirmed in vitro. Investigators reported 150 to 200 TCR beta chains as tied to cytomegalovirus.

This clonotype was sampled from a man between 18 and 35 years old in good health and CMV-seronegative. The chain links TRBV6-5 to TRBJ2-1; no reliable D call. Sequenced material: PBMCs. CDR3 residues: CASSLLVSPYNEQFF. The DNA for the CDR3 is TGTGCCAGCAGCCTTCTAGTCTCTCCCTACAATGAGCAGTTCTTC.